Below, 25 T cell receptor beta chains from the same sample are listed, as sequenced in a study of shared clonotypes between healthy human individuals. The protocol was immunoSEQ multiplex PCR, while the TCRdb copy is restricted to in-frame clones and leaves out a portion. This table has over 2 million clones, roughly 94% appearing once. The sequenced sample was naive CD4+ T cells sorted from blood. Subset meaning: CD45RA+ positively selected. The receptors were sampled from a man between 18 and 35 years old in good health.

As DNA, the CDR3 is TGTGCCATCAGTGTGGTGGGGGGGCTCACAGATACGCAGTATTTT. This encodes CAISVVGGLTDTQYF. The V gene is TRBV10-3, the J gene TRBJ2-3; D perhaps matches TRBD2 (7 bases). Trimming pared 4 bases from V and 2 bases from J, leaving 13 bases between. Germline CDR1 is ENHRY and CDR2 is SYGVKD. The CDR3 consists of 15 residues.

The table lists this clone with a count of one. The rearrangement uses TRBV5-1 and TRBJ1-4; D possibly corresponds to TRBD1 (5 bases). Germline CDR1 reads SGHRS; CDR2 reads YFSETQ. The CDR3 sequence is 15 residues long. V dropped 0 bases and J dropped 11 bases, with 17 bases sitting between them. CDR3 bases: TGCGCCAGCAGCTTGGGTGTGGGGCAAATGGACAAACTGTTTTTT. Its protein product is CASSLGVGQMDKLFF.

The chain uses TRBV19 and TRBJ2-7, with no clear D. Trimming took off 9 bases at V and 3 bases at J, with 18 bases between the two ends. This CDR3 has 14 residues. The germline V gene has CDR1 LNHDA and CDR2 SQIVND (reference sequence). The CDR3 here is CASSEALTSYEQYF. The CDR3 bases are TGTGCCAGCAGTGAAGCGCTTACCAGCTACGAGCAGTACTTC.

This rearrangement joins TRBV7-2 to TRBJ2-2; no clear D. The CDR3 contains 15 residues. Between the trimmed V and J ends, which lost 1 base and 1 base, there was a span of 7 bases. Germline values: CDR1 SGHTA, CDR2 FQGNSA. The CDR3 spells CASSLETENTGELFF. For the CDR3, the DNA is TGTGCCAGCAGCTTAGAGACGGAGAACACCGGGGAGCTGTTTTTT.

V usage is TRBV6-1 and J usage is TRBJ2-2, with 8 bases that match TRBD1. Germline CDR1 reads MNHNS; CDR2 reads SASEGT. V was clipped by 2 bases and J by 6 bases; unmatched bases: 8. The CDR3 is made up of 16 amino acids. CDR3 sequence: CASSETWDRRSGELFF. CDR3 sequence (DNA): TGTGCCAGCAGTGAAACTTGGGACAGGAGGTCCGGGGAGCTGTTTTTT.

Turning to this clone: Other DNA sequences in this sample translate to the same CDR3. The chain employs TRBV18 and TRBJ1-6; D possibly corresponds to TRBD1 (6 bases). Germline-derived CDR1 and CDR2 are KGHSH and LQKENI. V lost 6 bases and J lost 8, with 8 bases in between. This CDR3 has 12 residues. For the CDR3, the DNA is TGTGCCAGCTCGACAGGAGATTCACCCCTCCACTTT. Protein product: CASSTGDSPLHF.

The gene calls are TRBV6-5 and TRBJ1-2; no clear D gene. Trimming left V 6 bases short and J 1 base short, with 9 bases between. The CDR3 totals 13 residues. The V gene's germline CDR1 is MNHEY and CDR2 SVGAGI. The CDR3 nucleotides read TGTGCCAGCAGGAAGAACCATAACTATGGCTACACCTTC. Its protein product is CASRKNHNYGYTF.

In regard to this clone: Other nucleotide sequences in the sample specify the same CDR3. This chain links TRBV10-3 with TRBJ2-7, with D perhaps TRBD1 (6 bases). Per the germline V gene, CDR1 is ENHRY and CDR2 is SYGVKD. The CDR3 has 13 residues. Trimming cost V 2 bases and J 4 bases, with 9 bases left between them. The DNA for the CDR3 is TGTGCCATCAGTGAGGGACAGCCATACGAGCAGTACTTC. It specifies CAISEGQPYEQYF.

As regards this clone: Sequence at one end of the junction differs from germline and may be a read error. The chain recombines TRBV5-1 with TRBJ1-1, with D perhaps matching TRBD1 (6 bases). Germline values: CDR1 SGHRS, CDR2 YFSETQ. The CDR3 is 14 residues long. CDR3 nucleotide sequence: TGTGCCAGCAGCCCCGAAGCCAGACAGGTTGAAGCTTTCTTT. Translation gives CASSPEARQVEAFF.

This chain links TRBV10-3 with TRBJ2-7; a possible D gene is TRBD2 (5 bases). The length of the CDR3 is 13 residues. Trimming left V 6 bases short and J 3 bases short, with 12 bases between. Germline CDR1 ENHRY, CDR2 SYGVKD. The CDR3 DNA reads TGTGCCATCAGGTTTAGCGCGGACTACGAGCAGTACTTC. This codes for CAIRFSADYEQYF.

This chain uses TRBV19 with TRBJ1-6, with D perhaps matching TRBD1 (5 bases). The germline V gene encodes CDR1 LNHDA and CDR2 SQIVND (reference sequence). The CDR3 has 16 residues. V was pared by 3 bases and J by 9 bases, with 18 bases between. The CDR3 DNA reads as TGTGCCAGTAGTATTACGGCGGCGGCAGGGAGTTCACCCCTCCACTTT. Protein sequence: CASSITAAAGSSPLHF.

The table lists this clone with a count of one. The J gene is TRBJ2-1, the V gene TRBV10-3; 8 bases agree with TRBD2. This CDR3 region has 14 residues. J gave up 10 bases and V 4 bases, and 9 bases lay outside the gene matches. Germline V gives CDR1 ENHRY, CDR2 SYGVKD. The CDR3: CAISAVDSGTEQFF. The CDR3 bases are TGTGCCATCAGTGCGGTAGATAGCGGGACCGAGCAGTTCTTC.

The chain employs TRBV6-5 and TRBJ1-3; maybe TRBD1 (5 bases). CDR3 length: 14 amino acids. In germline, CDR1 is MNHEY, CDR2 SVGAGI. The V end lost 0 bases, the J end lost 2 bases, and 5 bases lay between the germline ends. CDR3: CASSYSGAGNTIYF. The DNA for the CDR3 is TGTGCCAGCAGTTACTCAGGGGCTGGAAACACCATATATTTT.

The J gene is TRBJ2-7, the V gene TRBV6-1; D gene ambiguous. The V and J ends lost 7 bases and 3 bases respectively, with 16 bases between them. Germline V gene sequence: CDR1 MNHNS, CDR2 SASEGT. The CDR3 length is 14 residues. This chain's CDR3 is CASKVTYDRYEQYF. The CDR3 DNA reads TGTGCCAGCAAGGTGACCTATGACCGCTACGAGCAGTACTTC.

The chain couples TRBV5-6 to TRBJ1-1; D gene uncertain. Per germline, CDR1 SGHDT and CDR2 YYEEEE. There are 12 residues in the CDR3. Trimming removed 4 bases from V and 1 base from J, with 5 bases in between. The CDR3 sequence is CASSHPNTEAFF. The DNA of the CDR3 is TGTGCCAGCAGCCATCCGAACACTGAAGCTTTCTTT.

The chain employs TRBV27 and TRBJ2-2; 7 positions match TRBD2. This CDR3 is built from 17 residues. CDR1 is MNHEY, CDR2 SMNVEV, per germline (reference sequence). V lost 2 bases to trimming and J lost 2 bases; unmatched junction nucleotides: 8. The CDR3 DNA reads TGTGCCAGCAGTTTACGGGGGAGGGCGGGAAACACCGGGGAGCTGTTTTTT. Protein product: CASSLRGRAGNTGELFF.

This CDR3 reads CASSQAAVGGSYEQYF. DNA of the CDR3: TGCGCCAGCAGCCAAGCGGCGGTTGGCGGATCCTACGAGCAGTACTTC. V and J are TRBV4-3 and TRBJ2-7; unclear D gene. CDR1 and CDR2 from the germline V gene are LGHNA and YSLEER. This CDR3 spans 16 amino acids. V dropped 1 base and J dropped 1 base, with 14 bases sitting between them.

The V gene is TRBV10-1, the J gene TRBJ2-7, with D possibly TRBD2 on 5 matching bases. In germline, CDR1 is WNHNN, CDR2 SYGVQD (reference sequence). This CDR3 comprises 14 residues. The V end was cut by 5 bases, the J end by 1 base, with 12 bases between. The CDR3 region has the DNA TGCGCCAGCAGTAGAGAACGGGAATCCTACGAGCAGTACTTC. The encoded protein is CASSRERESYEQYF.

This clone was recorded only once. This chain links TRBV7-2 with TRBJ2-7, with no clear D. This CDR3 has 13 residues. The V end lost 10 bases, the J end lost 5 bases, and 18 bases lay between the germline ends. Germline V gene lookup returns CDR1 SGHTA and CDR2 FQGNSA. The CDR3 region is CAIRKASHHEQYF. CDR3 coding DNA: TGTGCCATCCGGAAGGCCTCGCATCACGAGCAGTACTTC.

This chain uses TRBV10-3 with TRBJ1-1; 8 bases map to TRBD1. This CDR3 is 13 amino acids long. Germline loops: CDR1 ENHRY, CDR2 SYGVKD. V dropped 8 bases and J dropped 3; count of bases not matched to a gene: 5. The DNA for the CDR3 is TGTGCCATCTCGGACAGGGTGGACACTGAAGCTTTCTTT. Its translation is CAISDRVDTEAFF.

The genes are TRBV5-4 and TRBJ2-7, with TRBD2 as a possible D gene (6 bases). This CDR3 is built from 16 residues. V was trimmed by 1 base and J by 2 bases, leaving 16 bases between them. From germline, CDR1 is SGHNT and CDR2 YYREEE (reference sequence). CDR3 protein: CASSLWGVTSTYEQYF. The CDR3, as DNA: TGTGCCAGCAGCTTGTGGGGGGTCACCTCTACCTACGAGCAGTACTTC.

The chain recombines TRBV5-1 with TRBJ2-6, with D unclear. The V end was cut by 5 bases, the J end by 2 bases, with 8 bases between. Germline CDR1 is SGHRS and CDR2 is YFSETQ. The CDR3 loop spans 14 amino acids. The CDR3 spells CASRTPTGANVLTF. In DNA, the CDR3 is TGCGCCAGCAGGACCCCAACTGGGGCCAACGTCCTGACTTTC.

The chain is built from TRBV11-3 and TRBJ2-1, with a tentative D call TRBD2 (6 bases). The CDR3 runs 15 residues. Looked up from germline, CDR1 is SGHNT and CDR2 is YENEEA. V lost 5 bases and J lost 1, with 12 bases in between. CDR3 bases: TGTGCCAGCAGCGACCCGGGGGTGTCCTACAATGAGCAGTTCTTC. The encoded protein is CASSDPGVSYNEQFF.

In this sample, this clone turned up once. This chain's CDR3 is CASSTPTSGRTYNEQFF. The CDR3 DNA reads as TGTGCCAGCAGCACACCTACTAGCGGGAGAACCTACAATGAGCAGTTCTTC. The rearrangement joins TRBV5-4 to TRBJ2-1; 11 bases line up with TRBD2. Losses at the gene ends were 4 bases for V and 2 bases for J; bases not matched to a gene: 8. The CDR3 runs to 17 residues. Germline assignment: CDR1 SGHNT and CDR2 YYREEE (reference sequence).

In regard to this clone: In the same sample, other DNA sequences code for this CDR3. V usage is TRBV19 and J usage is TRBJ2-7, with 7 nucleotides matching TRBD1. V lost 0 bases and J lost 2; bases outside the gene matches: 4. This CDR3 is built from 15 residues. Germline lookup yields CDR1 LNHDA and CDR2 SQIVND (reference sequence). Here the CDR3 reads CASSIEGQGAYEQYF. CDR3 coding DNA: TGTGCCAGTAGTATAGAAGGGCAGGGGGCCTACGAGCAGTACTTC.